This T cell receptor (beta chain) emerged from a study of T cells in Graves' hyperthyroidism and ophthalmopathy. Notes on the study in general: Most thyroid-expanded clonotypes above 0.001 were also found in blood.

This clonotype came up many times. As yet, its antigen is unknown. TCR beta CDR3 region amplification was performed from RNA transcripts. The HTBI primer set served for first-round RT-PCR of the TCR CDR3. TCRdb redid the calling of the multiplex PCR reads with MiXCR, one entry per CDR3 protein. The sample has around 300,000 distinct CDR3 sequences, about 14% seen once. The blood sample predates any ophthalmopathy symptoms, coming from first hyperthyroidism diagnosis. This sequence originates from a young woman with Graves' hyperthyroidism that later progressed to Graves' ophthalmopathy. The source material was blood.

The CDR3 sequence: CASSPGRGDGQETQYF. The CDR3 DNA is TGTGCCAGCAGTCCTGGTCGGGGGGACGGCCAAGAGACCCAGTACTTC. The V call is TRBV4-2, the J call TRBJ2-5; 7 bases align to TRBD2. Germline-derived CDR1 and CDR2 are LGHNA and YNFKEQ. There are 16 residues in the CDR3. V lost 6 bases, J lost 1 base, and 11 bases stayed unmatched.